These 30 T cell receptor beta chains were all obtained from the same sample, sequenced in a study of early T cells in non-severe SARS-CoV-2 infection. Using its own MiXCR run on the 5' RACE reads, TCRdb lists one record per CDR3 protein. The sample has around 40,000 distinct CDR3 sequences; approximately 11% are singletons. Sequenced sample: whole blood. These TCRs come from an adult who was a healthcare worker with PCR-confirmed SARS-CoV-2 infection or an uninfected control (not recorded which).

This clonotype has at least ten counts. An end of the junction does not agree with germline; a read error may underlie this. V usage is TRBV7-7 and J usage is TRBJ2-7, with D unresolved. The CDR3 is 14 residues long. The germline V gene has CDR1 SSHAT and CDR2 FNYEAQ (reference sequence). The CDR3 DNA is TGTGCTAGCAGCCTCTCTGGCGCCCAAGACGAGCAGTACTTC. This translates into CASSLSGAQDEQYF.

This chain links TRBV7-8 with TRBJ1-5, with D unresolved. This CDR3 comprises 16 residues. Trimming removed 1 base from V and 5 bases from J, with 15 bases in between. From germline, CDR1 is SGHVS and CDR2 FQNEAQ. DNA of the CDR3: TGTGCCAGCAGCTTAGTGGCAGGAGCATTAGATCAGCCCCAGCATTTT. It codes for CASSLVAGALDQPQHF. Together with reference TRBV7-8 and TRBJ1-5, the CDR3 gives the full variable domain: GAGVSQSPRYKVAKRGQDVALRCDPISGHVSLFWYQQALGQGPEFLTYFQNEAQLDKSGLPSDRFFAERPEGSVSTLKIQRTQQEDSAVYLCASSLVAGALDQPQHFGDGTRLSIL.

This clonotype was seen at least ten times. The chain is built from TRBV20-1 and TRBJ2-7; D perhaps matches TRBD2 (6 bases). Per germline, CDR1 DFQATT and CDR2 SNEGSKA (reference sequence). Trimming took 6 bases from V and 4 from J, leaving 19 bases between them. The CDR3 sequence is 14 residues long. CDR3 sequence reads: CSAMPRDSYYEQYF. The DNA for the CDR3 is TGCAGTGCAATGCCCCGGGACTCCTATTACGAGCAGTACTTC.

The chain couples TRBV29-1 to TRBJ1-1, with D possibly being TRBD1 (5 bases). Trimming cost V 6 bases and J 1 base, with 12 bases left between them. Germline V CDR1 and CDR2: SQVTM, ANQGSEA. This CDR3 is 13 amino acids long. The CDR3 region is CSVVVGGNTEAFF. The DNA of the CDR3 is TGCAGCGTAGTGGTGGGGGGGAACACTGAAGCTTTCTTT. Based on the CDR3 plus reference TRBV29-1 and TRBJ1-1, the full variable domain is SAVISQKPSRDICQRGTSLTIQCQVDSQVTMMFWYRQQPGQSLTLIATANQGSEATYESGFVIDKFPISRPNLTFSTLTVSNMSPEDSSIYLCSVVVGGNTEAFFGQGTRLTVV.

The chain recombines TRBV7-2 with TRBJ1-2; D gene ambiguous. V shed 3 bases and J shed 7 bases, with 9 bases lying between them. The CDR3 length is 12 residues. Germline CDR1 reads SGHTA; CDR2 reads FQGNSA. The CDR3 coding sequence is TGTGCCAGCAGCTTGGACGCCCGTGGCTACACCTTC. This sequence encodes CASSLDARGYTF.

The chain's CDR3 is CASSKDTQETQYF. For the CDR3, the DNA is TGTGCCAGCAGCAAGGACACTCAAGAGACCCAGTACTTC. The chain carries TRBV12-3 or TRBV12-4 and TRBJ2-5; TRBD1 might be the D (5 bases). The CDR3 loop spans 13 amino acids. The V end was cut by 6 bases, the J end by 2 bases, with 10 bases between.

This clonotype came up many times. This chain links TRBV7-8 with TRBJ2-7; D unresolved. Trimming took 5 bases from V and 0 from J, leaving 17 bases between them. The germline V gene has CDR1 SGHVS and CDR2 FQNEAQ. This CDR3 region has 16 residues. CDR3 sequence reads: CASSSPSGSSSYEQYF. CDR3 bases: TGTGCCAGCAGCAGTCCCTCAGGATCTAGCTCCTACGAGCAGTACTTC.

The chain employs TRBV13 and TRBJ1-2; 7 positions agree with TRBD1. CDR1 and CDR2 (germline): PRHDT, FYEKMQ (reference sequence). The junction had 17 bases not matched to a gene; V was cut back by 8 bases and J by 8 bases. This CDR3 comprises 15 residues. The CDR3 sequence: CASGRLGTGDVGYTF. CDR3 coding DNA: TGTGCCAGCGGCAGACTTGGCACAGGGGATGTCGGCTACACCTTC.

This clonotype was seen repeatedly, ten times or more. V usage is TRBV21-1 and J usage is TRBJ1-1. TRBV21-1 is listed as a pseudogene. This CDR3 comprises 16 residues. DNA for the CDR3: TGTGCCAGCAGCTTAGAAGTAGATCTGCCGAACACTGAAGCTTTCTTT. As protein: CASSLEVDLPNTEAFF.

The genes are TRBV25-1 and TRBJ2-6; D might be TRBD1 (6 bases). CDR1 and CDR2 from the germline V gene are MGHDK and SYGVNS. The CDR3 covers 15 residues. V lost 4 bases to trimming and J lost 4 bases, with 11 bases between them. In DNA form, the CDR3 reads TGTGCCAGCAGTGGAGGGGGATCCGGGGCCAACGTCCTGACTTTC. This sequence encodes CASSGGGSGANVLTF.

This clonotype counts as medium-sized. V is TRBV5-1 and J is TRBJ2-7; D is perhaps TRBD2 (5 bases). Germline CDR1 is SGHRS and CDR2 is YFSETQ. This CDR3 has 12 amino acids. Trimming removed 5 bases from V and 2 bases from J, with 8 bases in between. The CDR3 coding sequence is TGCGCCAGCAGGGCGGAGGCCTACGAGCAGTACTTC. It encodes CASRAEAYEQYF.

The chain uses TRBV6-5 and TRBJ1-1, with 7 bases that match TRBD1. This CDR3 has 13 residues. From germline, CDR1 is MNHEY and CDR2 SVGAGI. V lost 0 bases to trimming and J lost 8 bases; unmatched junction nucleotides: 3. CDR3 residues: CASSYSRQGEAFF. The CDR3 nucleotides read TGTGCCAGCAGTTACTCGAGACAGGGAGAAGCTTTCTTT.

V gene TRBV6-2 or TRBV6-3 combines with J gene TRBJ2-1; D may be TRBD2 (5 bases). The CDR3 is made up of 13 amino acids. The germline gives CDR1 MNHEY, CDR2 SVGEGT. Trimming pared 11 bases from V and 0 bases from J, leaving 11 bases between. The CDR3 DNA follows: TGTGCCGGAGGCGGGCGCTCCTACAATGAGCAGTTCTTC. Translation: CAGGGRSYNEQFF.

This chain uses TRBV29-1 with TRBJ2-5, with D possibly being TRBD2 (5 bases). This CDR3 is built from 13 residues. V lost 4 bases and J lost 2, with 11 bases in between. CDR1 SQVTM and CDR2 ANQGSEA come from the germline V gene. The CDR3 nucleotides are TGCAGCGTTGTCGTCCCGGGACAAGAGACCCAGTACTTC. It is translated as CSVVVPGQETQYF.

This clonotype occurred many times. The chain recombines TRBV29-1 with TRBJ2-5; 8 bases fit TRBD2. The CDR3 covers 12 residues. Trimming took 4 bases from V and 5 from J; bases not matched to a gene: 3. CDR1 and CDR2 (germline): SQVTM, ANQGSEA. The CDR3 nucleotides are TGCAGCGTTGCGGGGGGGTTTGAGACCCAGTACTTC. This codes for CSVAGGFETQYF.

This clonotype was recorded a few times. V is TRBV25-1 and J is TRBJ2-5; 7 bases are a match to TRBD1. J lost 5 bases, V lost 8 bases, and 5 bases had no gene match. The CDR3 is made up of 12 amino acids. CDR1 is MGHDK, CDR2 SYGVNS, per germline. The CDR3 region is CASRQGRETQYF. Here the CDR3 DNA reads TGTGCCAGCCGACAGGGCCGGGAGACCCAGTACTTC.

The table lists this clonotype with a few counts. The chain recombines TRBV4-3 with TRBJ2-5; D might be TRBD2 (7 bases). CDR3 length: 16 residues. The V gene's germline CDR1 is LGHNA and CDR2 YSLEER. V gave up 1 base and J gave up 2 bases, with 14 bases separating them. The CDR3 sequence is CASSQVWGGVQETQYF. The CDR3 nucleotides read TGCGCCAGCAGCCAAGTGTGGGGGGGCGTTCAAGAGACCCAGTACTTC.

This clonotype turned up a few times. The CDR3 reads CASTVDRDYEQYF. DNA of the CDR3: TGTGCCAGCACCGTCGACAGGGACTACGAGCAGTACTTC. V and J are TRBV2 and TRBJ2-7; TRBD1 aligns across 7 bases. This CDR3 is built from 13 residues. Germline-derived CDR1 and CDR2 are SNHLY and FYNNEI. Trimming removed 7 bases from V and 3 bases from J; junction bases left unmatched: 6.

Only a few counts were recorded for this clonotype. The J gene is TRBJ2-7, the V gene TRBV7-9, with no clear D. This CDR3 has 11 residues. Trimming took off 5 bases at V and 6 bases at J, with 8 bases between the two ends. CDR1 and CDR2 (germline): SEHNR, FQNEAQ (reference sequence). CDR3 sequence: CASSRRSEQYF. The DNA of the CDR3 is TGTGCCAGCAGCCGCAGGAGCGAGCAGTACTTC.

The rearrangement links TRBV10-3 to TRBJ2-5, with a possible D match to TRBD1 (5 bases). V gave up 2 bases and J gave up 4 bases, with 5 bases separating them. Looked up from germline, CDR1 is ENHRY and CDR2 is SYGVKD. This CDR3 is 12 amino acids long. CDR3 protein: CAISEGAETQYF. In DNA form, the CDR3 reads TGTGCCATCAGTGAGGGGGCAGAGACCCAGTACTTC.

The CDR3 DNA is TGTGCCAGCAGCTTTCCTCAAAGAAACACCATATATTTT. Encoded protein: CASSFPQRNTIYF. The chain recombines TRBV7-2 with TRBJ1-3; D ambiguous. Trimming took off 3 bases at V and 5 bases at J, with 8 bases between the two ends. Germline CDR1 reads SGHTA; CDR2 reads FQGNSA. The CDR3 contains 13 residues.

CDR3 region: CATSREGGDGYTF. CDR3 bases: TGTGCCACCAGCAGAGAGGGAGGGGATGGCTACACCTTC. The chain has TRBV15 and TRBJ1-2, with D perhaps matching TRBD1 (5 bases). Germline V CDR1 and CDR2: LNHNV, YYDKDF (reference sequence). Between the trimmed V and J ends, which lost 0 bases and 6 bases, there was a span of 8 bases. The CDR3 spans 13 residues.

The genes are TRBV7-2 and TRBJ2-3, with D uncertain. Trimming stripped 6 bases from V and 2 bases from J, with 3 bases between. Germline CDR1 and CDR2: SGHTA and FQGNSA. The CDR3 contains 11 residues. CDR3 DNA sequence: TGTGCCAGCAGTCACACAGATACGCAGTATTTT. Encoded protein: CASSHTDTQYF.

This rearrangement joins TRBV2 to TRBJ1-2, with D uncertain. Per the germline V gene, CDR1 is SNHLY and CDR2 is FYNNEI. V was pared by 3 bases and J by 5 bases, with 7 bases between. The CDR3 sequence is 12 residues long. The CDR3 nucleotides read TGTGCCAGCAGTGAGCGGGGTTATGGCTACACCTTC. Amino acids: CASSERGYGYTF.

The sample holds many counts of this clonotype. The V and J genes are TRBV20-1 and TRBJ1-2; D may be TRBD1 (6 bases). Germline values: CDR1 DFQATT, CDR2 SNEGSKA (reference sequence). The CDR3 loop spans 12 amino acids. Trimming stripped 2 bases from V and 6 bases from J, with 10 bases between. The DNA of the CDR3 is TGCAGTGCTAGAAGCCAGGGGAATGGCTACACCTTC. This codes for CSARSQGNGYTF.

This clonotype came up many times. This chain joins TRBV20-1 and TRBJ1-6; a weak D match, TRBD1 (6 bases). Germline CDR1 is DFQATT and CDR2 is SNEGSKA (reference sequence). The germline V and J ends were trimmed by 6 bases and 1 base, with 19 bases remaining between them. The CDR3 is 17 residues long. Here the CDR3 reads CSARSDGGWSYNSPLHF. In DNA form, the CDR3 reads TGCAGTGCCCGTTCTGACGGGGGCTGGTCCTATAATTCACCCCTCCACTTT.

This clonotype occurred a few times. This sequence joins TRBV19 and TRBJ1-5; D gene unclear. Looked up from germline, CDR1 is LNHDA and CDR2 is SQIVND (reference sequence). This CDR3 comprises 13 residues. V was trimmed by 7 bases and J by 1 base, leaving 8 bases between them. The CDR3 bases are TGTGCCAGTACCGCGGACAGCAATCAGCCCCAGCATTTT. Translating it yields CASTADSNQPQHF.

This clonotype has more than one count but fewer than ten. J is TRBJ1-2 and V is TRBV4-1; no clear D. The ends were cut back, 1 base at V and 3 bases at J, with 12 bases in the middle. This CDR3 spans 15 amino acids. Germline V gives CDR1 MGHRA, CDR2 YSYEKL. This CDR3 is CASSQGVDGYYGYTF. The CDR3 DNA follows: TGCGCCAGCAGCCAAGGGGTGGACGGATACTATGGCTACACCTTC.

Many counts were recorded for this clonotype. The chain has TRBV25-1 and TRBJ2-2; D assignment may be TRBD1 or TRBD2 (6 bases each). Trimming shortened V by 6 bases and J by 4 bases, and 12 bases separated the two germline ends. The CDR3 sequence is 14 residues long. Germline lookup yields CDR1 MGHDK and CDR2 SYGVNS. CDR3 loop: CASSGGDGTGELFF. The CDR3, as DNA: TGTGCCAGCAGCGGGGGCGATGGCACCGGGGAGCTGTTTTTT.

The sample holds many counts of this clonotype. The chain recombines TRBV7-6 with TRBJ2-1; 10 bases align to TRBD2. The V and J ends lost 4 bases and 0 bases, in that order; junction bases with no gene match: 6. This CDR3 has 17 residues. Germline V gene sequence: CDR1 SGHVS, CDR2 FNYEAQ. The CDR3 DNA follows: TGTGCCAGCAGCTGGCTAGCGGGGGCCCTCTCCTACAATGAGCAGTTCTTC. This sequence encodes CASSWLAGALSYNEQFF.